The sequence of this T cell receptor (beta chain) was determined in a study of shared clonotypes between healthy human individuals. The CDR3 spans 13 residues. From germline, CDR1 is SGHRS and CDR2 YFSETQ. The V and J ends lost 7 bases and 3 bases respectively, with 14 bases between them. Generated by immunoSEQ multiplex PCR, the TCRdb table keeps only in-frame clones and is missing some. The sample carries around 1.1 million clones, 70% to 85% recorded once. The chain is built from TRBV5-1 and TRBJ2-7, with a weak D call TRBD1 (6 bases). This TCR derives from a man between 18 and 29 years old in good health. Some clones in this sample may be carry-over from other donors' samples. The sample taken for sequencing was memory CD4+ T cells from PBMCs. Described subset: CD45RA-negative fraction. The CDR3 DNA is TGCGCCAGCTCTCAGGGGAGAGACTACGAGCAGTACTTC. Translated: CASSQGRDYEQYF.